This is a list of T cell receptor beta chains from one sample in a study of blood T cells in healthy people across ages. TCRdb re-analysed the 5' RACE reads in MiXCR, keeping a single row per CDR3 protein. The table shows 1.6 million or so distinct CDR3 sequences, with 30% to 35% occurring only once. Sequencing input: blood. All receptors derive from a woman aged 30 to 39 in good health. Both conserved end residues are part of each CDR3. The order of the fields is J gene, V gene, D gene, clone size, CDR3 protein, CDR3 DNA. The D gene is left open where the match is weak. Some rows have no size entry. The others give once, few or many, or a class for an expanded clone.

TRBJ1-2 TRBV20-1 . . CSALRGTNYTF TGCAGTGCCCTAAGGGGGACCAACTACACCTTC
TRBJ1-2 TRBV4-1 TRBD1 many CASSQFLGDRANGYTF TGCGCCAGCAGCCAGTTCCTGGGAGACAGGGCGAATGGCTACACCTTC
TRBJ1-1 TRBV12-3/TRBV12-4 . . CASSLGHAAEAFF TGTGCCAGCAGTTTAGGTCATGCGGCTGAAGCTTTCTTT
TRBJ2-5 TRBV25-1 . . CASSEQLAETSETQYF TGTGCCAGCAGTGAACAATTAGCGGAGACCAGTGAGACCCAGTACTTC
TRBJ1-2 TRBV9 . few CASSVEARATNYGYTF TGTGCCAGCAGCGTAGAGGCCCGGGCAACTAACTATGGCTACACCTTC
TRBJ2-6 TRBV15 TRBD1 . CATSRQRPGQGLLGANVLTF TGTGCCACCAGCAGACAACGACCGGGACAGGGCCTATTGGGGGCCAACGTCCTGACTTTC
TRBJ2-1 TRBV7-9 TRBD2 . CATGLAGGYGQFF TGTGCCACTGGACTAGCGGGAGGGTATGGGCAGTTCTTC
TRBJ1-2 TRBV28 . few CASSLGVGGYGYTF TGTGCCAGCAGCCTTGGCGTTGGCGGCTATGGCTACACCTTC
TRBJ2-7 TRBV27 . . CASGETYSYEQYF TGTGCCAGCGGGGAGACATACTCCTACGAGCAGTACTTC
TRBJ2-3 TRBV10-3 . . CAISAGTDTRYF TGTGCCATCAGCGCAGGCACAGATACGCGGTATTTT
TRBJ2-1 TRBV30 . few CAWSVRTANEQFF TGTGCCTGGAGTGTAAGGACCGCCAATGAGCAGTTCTTC
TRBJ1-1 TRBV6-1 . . CASSDGGYTEAFF TGTGCCAGCAGTGATGGGGGGTACACTGAAGCTTTCTTT
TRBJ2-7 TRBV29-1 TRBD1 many CSVGGSGQVFYEQYF TGCAGCGTAGGGGGATCGGGACAGGTTTTTTACGAGCAGTACTTC
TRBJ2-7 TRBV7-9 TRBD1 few CASSIGTGLGEQYF TGTGCCAGCAGCATTGGGACAGGGCTCGGCGAGCAGTACTTC
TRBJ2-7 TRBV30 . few CAWSVGAPGEQYF TGTGCCTGGAGTGTAGGGGCCCCGGGGGAGCAGTACTTC
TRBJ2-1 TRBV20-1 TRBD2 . CSARTGLSYYNEQFF TGCAGTGCTAGAACGGGACTATCGTATTACAATGAGCAGTTCTTC
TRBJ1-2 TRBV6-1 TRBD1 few CASSEAQGQYYGYTF TGTGCCAGCAGTGAAGCGCAGGGACAGTATTATGGCTACACCTTC
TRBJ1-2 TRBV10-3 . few CAISGLANYGYTF TGTGCCATCAGTGGGTTAGCTAACTATGGCTACACCTTC
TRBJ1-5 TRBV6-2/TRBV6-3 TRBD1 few CASSELQGSSNQPQHF TGTGCCAGCAGTGAGCTACAGGGGAGCAGCAATCAGCCCCAGCATTTT
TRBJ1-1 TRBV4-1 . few CASSQENKGGLNTEAFF TGCGCCAGCAGCCAAGAGAACAAGGGGGGCTTGAACACTGAAGCTTTCTTT
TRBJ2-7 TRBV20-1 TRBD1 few CSARNPTRDRVYEQYF TGCAGTGCTAGAAACCCCACCCGGGACAGGGTCTACGAGCAGTACTTC
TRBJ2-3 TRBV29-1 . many CSVAGSGQGTTDTQYF TGCAGCGTTGCAGGTTCTGGGCAGGGGACCACAGATACGCAGTATTTT
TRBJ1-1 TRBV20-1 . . CSAERGAATEAFF TGCAGTGCGGAAAGAGGGGCGGCCACTGAAGCTTTCTTT